This T cell receptor (beta chain) was observed in a study of cytomegalovirus exposure and HLA in healthy donors. Study in general: Later, an analysis reported that the 120 or so validation repertoires had used the same platform as the 500 to 750 first-cohort repertoires. Notes on the study in general: The study designated 150 or so TCR beta chains cytomegalovirus-associated.

Remarks on this clone: Its antigen is as yet unknown.

Generated by immunoSEQ multiplex PCR, the TCRdb table keeps only in-frame clones and is missing some. The sample lists 50,000 to 65,000 clones, about 96% seen once, with approximately 1% in the top ten. Trimming removed 5 bases from V and 5 bases from J; junction bases left unmatched: 6. The CDR3 has 14 amino acids. Germline CDR1 is PRHDT and CDR2 is FYEKMQ (reference sequence). This TCR was recovered from a woman younger than 30 in good health and CMV-seronegative. The chain employs TRBV13 and TRBJ2-1; the match to TRBD2 covers 7 bases. The sequenced material came from PBMCs. CDR3 DNA sequence: TGTGCCAGCAGCCAGGGCGGGAGAAACAATGAGCAGTTCTTC. It codes for CASSQGGRNNEQFF.